This T cell receptor beta chain is from a study of blood T cells in healthy people across ages. Study conclusions and caveats: Total diversity from one million sequenced T cells was likely underestimated. Diversity of TCR beta correlated strongly with naive T cell percentage.

The germline gives CDR1 DFQATT, CDR2 SNEGSKA (reference sequence). The CDR3 extends over 15 amino acids. Notes on this clonotype: The antigen remains unidentified. One junction end disagrees with the germline gene, perhaps due to a read error.

Total RNA, at least 6 micrograms per sample, came from PBMCs. A second PCR, run for roughly 7 to 12 cycles, used a sample-barcoded 5' primer plus a J-beta primer mix. TCRdb reprocessed the 5' RACE reads via MiXCR and lists one record per CDR3 protein. The sample carries about 1.1 million distinct CDR3 sequences, roughly two fifths recorded once. The sequence was collected from a man aged 18 to 29 in good health. Sequencing was carried out using blood. The genes are TRBV20-1 and TRBJ2-3; 11 bases agree with TRBD2. CDR3 nucleotides: TGCAGTGCTATCTCTAGCGGGGGGCCCACAAATACGCAGTATTTT. This translates into CSAISSGGPTNTQYF.